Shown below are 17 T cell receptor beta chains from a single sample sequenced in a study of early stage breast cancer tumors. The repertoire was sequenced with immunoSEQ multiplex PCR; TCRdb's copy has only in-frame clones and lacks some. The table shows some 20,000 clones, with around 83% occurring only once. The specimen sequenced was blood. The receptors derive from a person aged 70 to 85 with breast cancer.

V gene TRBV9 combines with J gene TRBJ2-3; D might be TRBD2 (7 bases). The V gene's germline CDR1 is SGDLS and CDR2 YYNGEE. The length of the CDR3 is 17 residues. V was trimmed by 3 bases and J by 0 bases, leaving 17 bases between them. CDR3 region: CASSAGGFPSSTDTQYF. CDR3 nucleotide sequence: TGTGCCAGCAGCGCGGGGGGCTTCCCATCTAGCACAGATACGCAGTATTTT.

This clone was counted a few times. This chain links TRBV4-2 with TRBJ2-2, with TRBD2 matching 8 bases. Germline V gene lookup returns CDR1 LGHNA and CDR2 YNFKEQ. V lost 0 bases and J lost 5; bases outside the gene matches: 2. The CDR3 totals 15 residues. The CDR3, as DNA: TGTGCCAGCAGCCAAGACGGGGGGGAGACCGGGGAGCTGTTTTTT. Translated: CASSQDGGETGELFF.

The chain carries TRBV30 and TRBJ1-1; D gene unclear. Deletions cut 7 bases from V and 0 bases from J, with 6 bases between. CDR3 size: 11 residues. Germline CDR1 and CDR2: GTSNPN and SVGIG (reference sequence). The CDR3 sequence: CAFSLNTEAFF. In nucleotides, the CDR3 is TGTGCCTTCTCCTTGAACACTGAAGCTTTCTTT.

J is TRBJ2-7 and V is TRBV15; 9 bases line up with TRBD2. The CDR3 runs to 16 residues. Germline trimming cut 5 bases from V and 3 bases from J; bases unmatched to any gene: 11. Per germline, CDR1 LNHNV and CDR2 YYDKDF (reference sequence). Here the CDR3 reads CATSAPLAGNLYEQYF. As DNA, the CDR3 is TGTGCCACCAGCGCTCCTCTAGCGGGGAATCTCTACGAGCAGTACTTC.

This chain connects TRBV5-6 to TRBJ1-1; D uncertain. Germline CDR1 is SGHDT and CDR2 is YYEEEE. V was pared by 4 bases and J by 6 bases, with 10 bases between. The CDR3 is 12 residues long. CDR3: CASSRTSSEAFF. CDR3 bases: TGTGCCAGCAGCCGAACCAGTTCTGAAGCTTTCTTT.

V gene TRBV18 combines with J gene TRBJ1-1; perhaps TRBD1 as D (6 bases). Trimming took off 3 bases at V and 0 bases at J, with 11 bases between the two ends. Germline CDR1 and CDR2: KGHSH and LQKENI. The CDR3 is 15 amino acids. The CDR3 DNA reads TGTGCCAGCTCACCTCGACAGGCGATGAACACTGAAGCTTTCTTT. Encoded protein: CASSPRQAMNTEAFF.

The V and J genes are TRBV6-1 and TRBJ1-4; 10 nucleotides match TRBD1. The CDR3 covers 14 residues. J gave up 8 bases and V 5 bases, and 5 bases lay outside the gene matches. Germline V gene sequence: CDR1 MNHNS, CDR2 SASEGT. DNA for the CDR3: TGTGCCAGCAGTATGACAGGGGGCCGGGAAAAACTGTTTTTT. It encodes CASSMTGGREKLFF.

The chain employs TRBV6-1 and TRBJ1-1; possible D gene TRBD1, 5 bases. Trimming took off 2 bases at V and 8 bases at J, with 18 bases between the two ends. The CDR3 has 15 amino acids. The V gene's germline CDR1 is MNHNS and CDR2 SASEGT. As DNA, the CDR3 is TGTGCCAGCAGTGAAAGGGGTAGGGTAACCAGCGAAGCTTTCTTT. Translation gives CASSERGRVTSEAFF.

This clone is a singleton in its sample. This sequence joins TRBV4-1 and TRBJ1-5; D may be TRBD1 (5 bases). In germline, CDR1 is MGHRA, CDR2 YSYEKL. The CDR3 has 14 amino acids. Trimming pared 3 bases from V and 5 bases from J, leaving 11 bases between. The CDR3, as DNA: TGCGCCAGCAGCCAGACTGGGGGGGATCAGCCCCAGCATTTT. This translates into CASSQTGGDQPQHF.

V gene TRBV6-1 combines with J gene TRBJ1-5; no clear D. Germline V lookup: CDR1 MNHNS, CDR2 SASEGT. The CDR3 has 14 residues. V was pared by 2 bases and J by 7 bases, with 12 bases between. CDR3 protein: CASSEIGGIQPQHF. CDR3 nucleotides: TGTGCCAGCAGTGAAATAGGAGGTATCCAGCCCCAGCATTTT.

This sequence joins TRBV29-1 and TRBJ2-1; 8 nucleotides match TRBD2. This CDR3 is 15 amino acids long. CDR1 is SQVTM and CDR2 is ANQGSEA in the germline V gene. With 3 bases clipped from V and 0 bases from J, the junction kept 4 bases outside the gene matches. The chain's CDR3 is CSVELRGGSYNEQFF. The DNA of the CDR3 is TGCAGCGTTGAGCTCCGGGGGGGCTCCTACAATGAGCAGTTCTTC.

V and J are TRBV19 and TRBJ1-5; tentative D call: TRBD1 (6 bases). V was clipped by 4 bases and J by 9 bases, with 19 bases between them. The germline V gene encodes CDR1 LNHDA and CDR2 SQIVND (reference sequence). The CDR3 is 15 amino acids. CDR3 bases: TGTGCCAGTAGTACCACGGGACAAGGGACCTCGCCCCAGCATTTT. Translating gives CASSTTGQGTSPQHF.

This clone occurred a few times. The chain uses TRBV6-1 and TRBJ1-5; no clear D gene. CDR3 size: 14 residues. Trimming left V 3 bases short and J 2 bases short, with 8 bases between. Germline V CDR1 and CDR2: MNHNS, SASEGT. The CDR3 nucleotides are TGTGCCAGCAGTGAGCGTATTGGCAATCAGCCCCAGCATTTT. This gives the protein CASSERIGNQPQHF.

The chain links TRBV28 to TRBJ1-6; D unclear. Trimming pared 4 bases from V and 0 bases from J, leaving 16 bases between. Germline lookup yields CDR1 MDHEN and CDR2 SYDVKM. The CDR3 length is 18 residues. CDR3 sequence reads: CASSSPLRAGSYNSPLHF. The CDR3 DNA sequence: TGTGCCAGCAGTTCCCCCCTTAGAGCTGGCTCCTATAATTCACCCCTCCACTTT.

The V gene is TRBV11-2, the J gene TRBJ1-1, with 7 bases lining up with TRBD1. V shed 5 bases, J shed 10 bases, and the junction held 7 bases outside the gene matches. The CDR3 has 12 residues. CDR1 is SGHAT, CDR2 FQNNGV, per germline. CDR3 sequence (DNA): TGTGCCAGCAGCGCAAGACAGGGCCGAGCTTTCTTT. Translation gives CASSARQGRAFF.

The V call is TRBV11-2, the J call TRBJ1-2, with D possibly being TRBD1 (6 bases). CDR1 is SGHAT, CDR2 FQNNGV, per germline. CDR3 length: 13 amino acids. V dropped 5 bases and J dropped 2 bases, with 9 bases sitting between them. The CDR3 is CASSETGNYGYTF. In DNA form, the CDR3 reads TGTGCCAGCAGCGAAACAGGGAACTATGGCTACACCTTC. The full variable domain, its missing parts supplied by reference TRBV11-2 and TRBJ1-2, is EAGVAQSPRYKIIEKRQSVAFWCNPISGHATLYWYQQILGQGPKLLIQFQNNGVVDDSQLPKDRFSAERLKGVDSTLKIQPAKLEDSAVYLCASSETGNYGYTFGSGTRLTVV.

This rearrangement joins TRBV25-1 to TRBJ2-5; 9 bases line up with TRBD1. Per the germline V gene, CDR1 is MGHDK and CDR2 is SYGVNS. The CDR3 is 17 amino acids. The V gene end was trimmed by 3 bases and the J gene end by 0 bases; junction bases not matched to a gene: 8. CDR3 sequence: CASSDYTGGLYQETQYF. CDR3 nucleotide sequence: TGTGCCAGCAGTGATTATACAGGGGGCCTGTACCAAGAGACCCAGTACTTC.